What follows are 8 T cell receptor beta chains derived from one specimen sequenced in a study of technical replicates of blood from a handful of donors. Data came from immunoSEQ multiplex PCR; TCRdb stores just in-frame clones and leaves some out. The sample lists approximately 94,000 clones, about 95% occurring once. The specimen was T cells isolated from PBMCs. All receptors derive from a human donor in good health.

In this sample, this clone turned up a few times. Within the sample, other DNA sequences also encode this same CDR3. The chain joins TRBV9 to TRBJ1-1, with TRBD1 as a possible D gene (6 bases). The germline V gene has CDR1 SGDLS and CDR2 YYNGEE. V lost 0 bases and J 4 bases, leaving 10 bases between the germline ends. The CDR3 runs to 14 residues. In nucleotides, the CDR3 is TGTGCCAGCAGCGTAGGACACAGGGTCACTGAAGCTTTCTTT. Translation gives CASSVGHRVTEAFF.

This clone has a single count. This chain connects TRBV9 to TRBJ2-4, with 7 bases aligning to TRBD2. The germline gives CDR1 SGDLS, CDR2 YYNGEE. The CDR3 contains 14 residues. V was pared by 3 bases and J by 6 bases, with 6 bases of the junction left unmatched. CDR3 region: CASSGPSGTNIQYF. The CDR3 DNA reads TGTGCCAGCAGCGGGCCTAGCGGAACAAACATTCAGTACTTC.

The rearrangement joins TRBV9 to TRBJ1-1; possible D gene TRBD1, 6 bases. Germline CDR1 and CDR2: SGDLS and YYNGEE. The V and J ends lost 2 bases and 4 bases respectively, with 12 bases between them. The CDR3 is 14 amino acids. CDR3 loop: CASSVRGVSTEAFF. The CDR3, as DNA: TGTGCCAGCAGCGTCAGGGGAGTGAGCACTGAAGCTTTCTTT.

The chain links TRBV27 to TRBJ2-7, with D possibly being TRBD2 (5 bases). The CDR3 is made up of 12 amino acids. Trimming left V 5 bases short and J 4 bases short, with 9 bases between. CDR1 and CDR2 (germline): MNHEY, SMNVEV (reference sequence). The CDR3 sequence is CASSPGIYEQYF. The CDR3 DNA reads TGTGCCAGCAGTCCGGGGATTTACGAGCAGTACTTC.

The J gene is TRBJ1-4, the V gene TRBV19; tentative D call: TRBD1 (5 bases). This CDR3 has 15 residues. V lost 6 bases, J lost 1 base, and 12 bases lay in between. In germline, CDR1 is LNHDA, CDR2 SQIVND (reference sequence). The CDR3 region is CASRLTGGTNEKLFF. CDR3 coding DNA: TGTGCCAGTAGACTGACCGGGGGAACTAATGAAAAACTGTTTTTT.

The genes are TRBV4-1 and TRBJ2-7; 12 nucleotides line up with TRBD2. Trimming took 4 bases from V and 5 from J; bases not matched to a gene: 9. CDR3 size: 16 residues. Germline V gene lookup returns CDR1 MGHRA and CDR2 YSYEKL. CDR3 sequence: CASSLVLAGGPHEQYF. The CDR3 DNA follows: TGCGCCAGCAGCCTCGTTCTAGCGGGAGGGCCCCACGAGCAGTACTTC.

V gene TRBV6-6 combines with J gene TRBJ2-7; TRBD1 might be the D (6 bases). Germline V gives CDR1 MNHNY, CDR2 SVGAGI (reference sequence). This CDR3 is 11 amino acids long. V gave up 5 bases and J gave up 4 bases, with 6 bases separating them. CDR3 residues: CASSTGYEQYF. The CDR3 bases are TGTGCCAGCAGTACAGGGTACGAGCAGTACTTC.

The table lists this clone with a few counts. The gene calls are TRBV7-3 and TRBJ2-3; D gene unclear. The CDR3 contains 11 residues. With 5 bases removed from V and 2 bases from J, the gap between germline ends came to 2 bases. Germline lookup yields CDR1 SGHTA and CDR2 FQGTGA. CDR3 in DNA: TGTGCCAGCAGCCTCACAGATACGCAGTATTTT. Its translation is CASSLTDTQYF.